The present T cell receptor beta chain was sequenced within a study of blood T cell repertoires in COVID-19. Study-wide context: The study drew acute and convalescent COVID-19 samples from the United States, Italy and Spain. PBMCs, B-cell-depleted T cells, or T cells were the source of the cDNA or gDNA that made up the material.

Original data processing: The authors estimated nucleated cell counts from reference gene primer amplification. Sequenced by immunoSEQ multiplex PCR; TCRdb stores in-frame clones only, minus some. The V and J calls and clone size come from that table; D and trimming were worked out from the DNA. The table includes about 130,000 clones, around 79% detected once. Trimming took 0 bases from V and 10 from J; bases not matched to a gene: 9. The germline CDR1 and CDR2 sequences are LGHDT and YNNKEL (reference sequence). The CDR3 spans 17 residues. The chain recombines TRBV3-1 (or the pseudogene TRBV3-2) with TRBJ1-6; 10 nucleotides agree with TRBD1. The source is an older man with acute or convalescent COVID-19. Sequencing was carried out using peripheral blood. The CDR3 DNA reads as TGTGCCAGCAGCCAAGAATCCTTGACAGGGGGCAAGTCACCCCTCCACTTT. Translated: CASSQESLTGGKSPLHF.